The 28 T cell receptor beta chains in this list originate from one sample, sequenced in a study of T cell clonality in common variable immunodeficiency (dated by TCRdb to 2015 to 2017). The library was generated by the immunoSEQ multiplex PCR assay. TCRdb took this table from immuneACCESS and kept in-frame rearrangements with V and J called. Such tables lack part of the clones; where checked against another copy, unresolved V genes explain under half of the gap, and the rest is unexplained. The sample comprises 50,000 or so clones, and every one was counted more than once. The top ten hold around 3.7% of the sample. Sequenced input: peripheral blood mononuclear cells. These receptors originate from a person aged 18 to 70 in good health.

The table lists this clone with many counts. With the read ending 3 residues before the CDR3 end, the germline J gene is used to fill in that end. The chain combines TRBV20-1 with TRBJ2-7; 13 bases are shared with TRBD2. The CDR3 is made up of 16 amino acids. After removal of 5 bases from V and 2 bases from J, the junction contained 9 bases not matched to a gene. The germline V gene has CDR1 DFQATT and CDR2 SNEGSKA (reference sequence). CDR3 DNA, as far as it was read: TGCAGTGCTTTTCCAGGGACTAGCGGGAATACCTACGAG. Amino acid sequence: CSAFPGTSGNTYE. The whole CDR3 sequence reads CSAFPGTSGNTYEQYF.

This clone was seen repeatedly, ten times or more. The read falls 3 residues short of the CDR3 end, and the missing part is taken from the germline J gene. V gene TRBV10-3 combines with J gene TRBJ2-4, with a possible D match to TRBD1 (6 bases). The CDR3 is 19 amino acids. Trimming shortened V by 2 bases and J by 1 base, and 21 bases separated the two germline ends. Looked up from germline, CDR1 is ENHRY and CDR2 is SYGVKD. CDR3 residues: CAISEELPAGVRAKNIQYF. The sequenced CDR3 bases are TGTGCCATCAGTGAGGAGTTGCCCGCAGGGGTAAGGGCCAAAAACATT.

The table lists this clone with many counts. The DNA ends 3 residues before the CDR3 does, and the rest of the CDR3 is filled in from the germline J gene. J is TRBJ2-1 and V is TRBV12-3 or TRBV12-4, with D possibly being TRBD1 (6 bases). The CDR3 is made up of 15 amino acids. V dropped 1 base and J dropped 2 bases, with 9 bases sitting between them. CDR3 region: CASSLDRDTYNEQFF. The part of the CDR3 DNA that was read is TGTGCCAGCAGTTTAGACCGGGACACCTACAATGAG.

This clone has more than one count but fewer than ten. Coverage ceases 3 residues before the CDR3 finishes, and the germline J gene fills in the end. V usage is TRBV20-1 and J usage is TRBJ2-5; maybe TRBD1 (5 bases). The V and J ends lost 3 bases and 1 base respectively, with 12 bases between them. This CDR3 is 14 amino acids long. CDR1 and CDR2 from the germline V gene are DFQATT and SNEGSKA (reference sequence). CDR3 bases read: TGCAGTGCTAGCTCCAGGGTGGGCCAAGAGACC. Amino acids: CSASSRVGQET. The whole CDR3 sequence is CSASSRVGQETQYF.

This clone turned up a few times. The CDR3 goes on 3 residues after the read ends, and that part is filled in from the germline J gene. The chain joins TRBV30 to TRBJ2-1; 8 bases map to TRBD2. Germline values: CDR1 GTSNPN, CDR2 SVGIG (reference sequence). V shed 1 base and J 3 bases; nucleotides not matched to a gene: 5. The CDR3 sequence is 15 residues long. The CDR3 spells CAWSGVAGIYNEQFF. The CDR3 bases that were read are TGTGCCTGGAGTGGAGTAGCGGGAATCTACAATGAG.

Only a few counts were recorded for this clone. Coverage ceases 3 residues before the CDR3 finishes, and the germline J gene fills in the end. This chain joins TRBV7-3 and TRBJ1-2; a weak D match, TRBD1 (5 bases). CDR3 size: 14 residues. CDR1 SGHTA and CDR2 FQGTGA come from the germline V gene. The DNA read from the CDR3 is TGTGCCAGCAGCTTACTAGCGGGGCCCTACGAC. Protein product: CASSLLAGPYD. The full CDR3 protein reads CASSLLAGPYDYTF.

This clone was observed at least ten times. The sequenced fragment ends 3 residues before the CDR3 boundary, so the rest is inferred from the germline J gene. V gene TRBV2 combines with J gene TRBJ1-2; possibly TRBD1 for D (6 bases). V dropped 6 bases and J dropped 4 bases, with 18 bases sitting between them. Germline-derived CDR1 and CDR2 are SNHLY and FYNNEI. The CDR3 contains 15 residues. Incomplete CDR3 DNA: TGTGCCAGCAGAGAGGGGAACAGGGACCCCTATGGC. This encodes CASREGNRDPYG. The CDR3 reads in full as CASREGNRDPYGYTF.

This clone was seen at least ten times. The CDR3 extends 3 residues past the end of the read, so its final part is completed from the germline J gene. This sequence joins TRBV5-1 and TRBJ2-7, with 7 bases aligning to TRBD1. J gave up 4 bases and V 5 bases, and 15 bases lay outside the gene matches. Per the germline V gene, CDR1 is SGHRS and CDR2 is YFSETQ. The CDR3 has 16 amino acids. CDR3 sequence: CASSGKDREPLYEQYF. The part of the CDR3 DNA that was read is TGCGCCAGCAGTGGGAAAGACAGGGAACCGCTATACGAG.

Many counts were recorded for this clone. The sequenced fragment ends 3 residues before the CDR3 boundary, so the rest is inferred from the germline J gene. The chain has TRBV29-1 and TRBJ2-7, with 8 bases identical to TRBD2. In germline, CDR1 is SQVTM, CDR2 ANQGSEA. The CDR3 totals 13 residues. J gave up 0 bases and V 5 bases, and 3 bases lay outside the gene matches. CDR3 sequence reads: CSVLSGNSYEQYF. The sequenced part of the CDR3 DNA is TGCAGCGTTCTTAGCGGGAACTCCTACGAG.

As regards this clone: Read coverage stops 3 residues before the CDR3 terminus; the germline J gene supplies the remainder. The gene calls are TRBV7-9 and TRBJ2-1, with no clear D. There are 12 residues in the CDR3. V lost 2 bases and J lost 5, with 4 bases in between. CDR1 and CDR2 (germline): SEHNR, FQNEAQ (reference sequence). CDR3 residues: CASSLSDNEQFF. The CDR3 bases that were read are TGTGCCAGCAGCTTAAGCGACAATGAG.

This clone was picked up many times. Read data end 3 residues before the CDR3 end; the end is taken from the germline J gene. V gene TRBV19 combines with J gene TRBJ1-1, with 7 bases fitting TRBD1. The CDR3 extends over 11 amino acids. Germline values: CDR1 LNHDA, CDR2 SQIVND (reference sequence). Trimming at V came to 7 bases and at J to 6 bases, leaving 2 bases not matched to a gene. The covered CDR3 bases are TGTGCCAGTAAGGGGGCCGCTGAA. Translation: CASKGAAE. The full CDR3 protein is CASKGAAEAFF.

This clone has at least ten counts. The CDR3 goes on 3 residues after the read ends, and that part is filled in from the germline J gene. The V gene is TRBV5-6, the J gene TRBJ1-1; weak D call: TRBD1 (5 bases). This CDR3 is 14 amino acids long. CDR1 and CDR2 (germline): SGHDT, YYEEEE. V was shortened by 3 bases and J by 2 bases, with 11 bases between the two germline ends. Incomplete CDR3 DNA: TGTGCCAGCAGCTGGGGAGACAGAAACACTGAA. This codes for CASSWGDRNTE. The entire CDR3 reads CASSWGDRNTEAFF.

This clone has more than one count but fewer than ten. Read sequence stops 3 residues before the CDR3 end, and the germline J gene provides the missing end. This rearrangement joins TRBV7-9 to TRBJ2-4, with 13 bases identical to TRBD2. The CDR3 extends over 15 amino acids. Germline V CDR1 and CDR2: SEHNR, FQNEAQ (reference sequence). V shed 4 bases, J shed 7 bases, and the junction held 4 bases outside the gene matches. The CDR3 sequence is CASSSWTSGSNIQYF. The DNA read from the CDR3 is TGTGCCAGCAGCTCATGGACTAGCGGGAGCAACATT. The full variable domain, completed using reference TRBV7-9 and TRBJ2-4, is DTGVSQNPRHKITKRGQNVTFRCDPISEHNRLYWYRQTLGQGPEFLTYFQNEAQLEKSRLLSDRFSAERPKGSFSTLEIQRTEQGDSAMYLCASSSWTSGSNIQYFGAGTRLSVL.

This clone was detected many times. The read terminates 3 residues before the CDR3 end, so the remaining end is supplied by the germline J gene. The rearrangement links TRBV20-1 to TRBJ2-2; perhaps TRBD2 as D (6 bases). The V end lost 3 bases, the J end lost 3 bases, and 11 bases lay between the germline ends. The CDR3 consists of 14 residues. Germline CDR1 reads DFQATT; CDR2 reads SNEGSKA (reference sequence). Here the CDR3 reads CSASSGGDTGELFF. The CDR3 bases that were read are TGCAGTGCTAGTTCCGGGGGAGACACCGGGGAG.

This clone was seen a handful of times. The read ends 3 residues shy of where the CDR3 ends; the end is completed using the germline J gene. The gene calls are TRBV19 and TRBJ1-3, with TRBD1 identical over 10 bases. V trimming: 6 bases; J trimming: 8 bases; junction bases outside the gene matches: 13. The length of the CDR3 is 16 residues. From germline, CDR1 is LNHDA and CDR2 SQIVND (reference sequence). The CDR3 region is CASSLPRDRGTDTIYF. The CDR3 bases that were read are TGTGCCAGTAGCCTCCCCCGGGACAGGGGCACGGACACC.

The table lists this clone with many counts. Sequencing ends 3 residues short of the CDR3 end; the germline J gene provides the rest. J is TRBJ2-7 and V is TRBV29-1, with a weak D call TRBD1 (6 bases). Germline V CDR1 and CDR2: SQVTM, ANQGSEA. V dropped 4 bases and J dropped 3 bases, with 16 bases sitting between them. The CDR3 is 14 amino acids. CDR3 sequence: CSVGRRAGDYEQYF. The part of the CDR3 DNA that was read is TGCAGCGTTGGGAGGCGGGCAGGGGACTACGAG.

The sample holds many counts of this clone. Read sequence stops 3 residues before the CDR3 end, and the germline J gene provides the missing end. V and J are TRBV5-1 and TRBJ1-1; D gene unclear. The V and J ends lost 0 bases and 7 bases respectively, with 7 bases between them. The CDR3 consists of 12 residues. Per the germline V gene, CDR1 is SGHRS and CDR2 is YFSETQ. Incomplete CDR3 DNA: TGCGCCAGCAGCTTGGAGGGCCTTGAA. Amino acids: CASSLEGLE. In full, the CDR3 reads CASSLEGLEAFF.

Turning to this clone: The junction departs from the called germline gene at one end, perhaps through a read error. The CDR3 end falls 3 residues outside the read, so it is completed with the germline J gene. This specimen includes other DNA sequences encoding the same CDR3. V usage is TRBV20-1 and J usage is TRBJ1-3; 8 positions match TRBD1. Germline V gene data show CDR1 as DFQATT and CDR2 as SNEGSKA (reference sequence). This CDR3 region has 14 residues. The CDR3 loop reads CSARTGGYGNTIYF. CDR3 DNA, as far as it was read: TGCAGTGCTAGAACAGGGGGATATGGAAACACG.

Turning to this clone: The CDR3 end falls 3 residues outside the read, so it is completed with the germline J gene. The genes are TRBV5-1 and TRBJ2-3; TRBD1 is a possible D gene (5 bases). Germline-derived CDR1 and CDR2 are SGHRS and YFSETQ. The CDR3 covers 15 residues. The CDR3 sequence is CASSLGGTAQETQYF. CDR3 DNA, as far as it was read: TGCGCCAGCAGCTTGGGGGGCACAGCCCAAGAGACG.

This clone was seen ten or more times. The read ends 3 residues early relative to the CDR3; the germline J gene fills the gap. The chain links TRBV6-2 or TRBV6-3 to TRBJ2-7; 10 nucleotides align to TRBD2. The CDR3 has 15 residues. CDR1 is MNHEY and CDR2 is SVGEGT in the germline V gene. The junction had 4 bases not matched to a gene; V was cut back by 2 bases and J by 3 bases. Here the CDR3 reads CASSYGASGSYEQYF. The sequenced CDR3 bases are TGTGCCAGCAGTTACGGAGCTAGCGGGAGCTACGAG.

The table lists this clone with many counts. The missing CDR3 end, 3 residues past where the read stops, is filled in from the germline J gene. This chain links TRBV5-1 with TRBJ2-1; D is unclear. Germline V CDR1 and CDR2: SGHRS, YFSETQ. The V end lost 0 bases, the J end lost 3 bases, and 10 bases lay between the germline ends. The CDR3 spans 15 residues. The CDR3 here is CASSLGETHYNEQFF. The covered CDR3 bases are TGCGCCAGCAGCTTGGGAGAGACTCACTACAATGAG.

Ten or more counts support this clone. The CDR3 goes on 3 residues after the read ends, and that part is filled in from the germline J gene. The chain is built from TRBV30 and TRBJ1-4, with TRBD1 matching over 8 bases. This CDR3 comprises 17 residues. V shed 0 bases, J shed 5 bases, and the junction held 11 bases outside the gene matches. Germline CDR1 and CDR2: GTSNPN and SVGIG (reference sequence). The sequenced CDR3 bases are TGTGCCTGGAGTGTACGGCAGGGGGCGACGGGGAATGAAAAA. It is translated as CAWSVRQGATGNEK. The whole CDR3 protein is CAWSVRQGATGNEKLFF.

Many counts were recorded for this clone. With the read ending 3 residues before the CDR3 end, the germline J gene is used to fill in that end. The rearrangement uses TRBV19 and TRBJ2-2; 8 positions match TRBD1. Germline V gene sequence: CDR1 LNHDA, CDR2 SQIVND (reference sequence). This CDR3 comprises 15 residues. V was pared by 5 bases and J by 2 bases, with 4 bases of the junction left unmatched. CDR3 DNA, as far as it was read: TGTGCCAGTAGTCTGGACAGGGCCAACACCGGGGAG. Translating gives CASSLDRANTGE. The CDR3 as a whole reads CASSLDRANTGELFF.

This clone was counted ten times or more. CDR3 DNA (partial): TGTGCCAGCAGTGAACCCCCCACAGGGATAAGCACAGATACG. Its protein product is CASSEPPTGISTDT. The complete CDR3 reads CASSEPPTGISTDTQYF. This chain joins TRBV6-1 and TRBJ2-3, with D perhaps matching TRBD1 (6 bases). The sequenced fragment ends 3 residues before the CDR3 boundary, so the rest is inferred from the germline J gene. The CDR3 covers 17 residues. V was pared by 2 bases and J by 0 bases, with 15 bases between. CDR1 and CDR2 (germline): MNHNS, SASEGT.

This clone has at least ten counts. The read gets to within 3 residues of the CDR3 end, and the germline J gene fills in the rest. The chain couples TRBV20-1 to TRBJ2-5; D is unresolved. Trimming left V 6 bases short and J 1 base short, with 9 bases between. CDR3 size: 12 residues. Germline V gene data show CDR1 as DFQATT and CDR2 as SNEGSKA (reference sequence). CDR3 DNA, as far as it was read: TGCAGTGCCCTCTTCTTCCAAGAGACC. Translation: CSALFFQET. The complete CDR3 protein is CSALFFQETQYF.

This clone has a handful of counts. The read terminates 3 residues before the CDR3 end, so the remaining end is supplied by the germline J gene. This chain joins TRBV7-9 and TRBJ2-7; 10 bases fit TRBD1. This CDR3 region has 15 residues. V dropped 5 bases and J dropped 5; count of bases not matched to a gene: 9. Germline V gene data show CDR1 as SEHNR and CDR2 as FQNEAQ (reference sequence). The sequenced CDR3 bases are TGTGCCAGCAGCCCTGGGGGTGACAGGGGGCACGAG. Protein: CASSPGGDRGHE. The full CDR3 reads CASSPGGDRGHEQYF.

This clone was recorded many times. The read ends 3 residues early relative to the CDR3; the germline J gene fills the gap. This chain connects TRBV20-1 to TRBJ2-7; 9 nucleotides line up with TRBD1. CDR1 is DFQATT and CDR2 is SNEGSKA in the germline V gene (reference sequence). This CDR3 has 13 amino acids. Losses at the gene ends were 6 bases for V and 5 bases for J; bases not matched to a gene: 8. The part of the CDR3 DNA that was read is TGCAGTGCCCCAGGACAGGGGATCGACGAG. Translated: CSAPGQGIDE. The whole CDR3 sequence reads CSAPGQGIDEQYF.

This clone was picked up many times. The read stops 3 residues short of the end of the CDR3; the missing end is completed from the germline J gene. The chain uses TRBV6-1 and TRBJ2-5, with TRBD1 as a possible D gene (6 bases). Trimming removed 1 base at V and 4 bases at J, with 10 bases between. The CDR3 length is 14 residues. Looked up from germline, CDR1 is MNHNS and CDR2 is SASEGT. This chain's CDR3 is CASSEGGLGETQYF. The covered CDR3 bases are TGTGCCAGCAGTGAAGGGGGGCTAGGAGAGACC.